This TCR beta chain was sequenced in a study of shared clonotypes between healthy human individuals. Study-level points and caveats: An effect of sequencing depth on clonotype sharing among donors was expected.

Germline-derived CDR1 and CDR2 are SGHRS and YFSETQ. CDR3 size: 16 residues. J lost 6 bases, V lost 5 bases, and 10 bases had no gene match. CD45RA-negative memory and CD45RA+ naive subsets were split from the CD4+ cells. About this clone: What it recognizes is unknown.

Genomic DNA belonging to each subset was distributed in equal measure over several immunoSEQ plates. The data were produced by immunoSEQ multiplex PCR, yet TCRdb's version contains in-frame clones alone and is incomplete. The sample consists of about 2.3 million clones, 85% to 95% of them appearing once. The clonotype originates from a man aged 18 to 30 in good health. Some clones in this sample may be carry-over from other donors' samples. The V and J genes are TRBV5-1 and TRBJ2-1; 11 bases match TRBD2. The source material was naive CD4+ T cells from PBMCs. Subset specified: CD45RA+ positively selected. The chain's CDR3 is CASSGLAGGLSNEQFF. The CDR3 DNA reads TGCGCCAGCAGTGGTCTAGCGGGAGGATTGAGCAATGAGCAGTTCTTC.